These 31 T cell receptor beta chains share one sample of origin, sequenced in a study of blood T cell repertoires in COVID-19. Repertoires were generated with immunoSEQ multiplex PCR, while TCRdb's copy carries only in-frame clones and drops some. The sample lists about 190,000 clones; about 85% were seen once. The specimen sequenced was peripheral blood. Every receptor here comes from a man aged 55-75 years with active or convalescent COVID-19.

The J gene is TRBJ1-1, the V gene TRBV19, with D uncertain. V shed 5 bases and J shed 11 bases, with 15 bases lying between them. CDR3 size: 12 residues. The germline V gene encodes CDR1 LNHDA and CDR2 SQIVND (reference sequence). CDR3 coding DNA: TGTGCCAGTAGTCTTGAGGATTCGGTTGCTTTCTTT. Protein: CASSLEDSVAFF. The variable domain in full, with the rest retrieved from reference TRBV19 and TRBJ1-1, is DGGITQSPKYLFRKEGQNVTLSCEQNLNHDAMYWYRQDPGQGLRLIYYSQIVNDFQKGDIAEGYSVSREKKESFPLTVTSAQKNPTAFYLCASSLEDSVAFFGQGTRLTVV.

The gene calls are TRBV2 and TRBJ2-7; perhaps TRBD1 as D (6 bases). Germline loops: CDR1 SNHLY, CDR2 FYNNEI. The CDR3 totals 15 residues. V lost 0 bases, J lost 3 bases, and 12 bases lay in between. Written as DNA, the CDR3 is TGTGCCAGCAGTGAAGCGCGGACAGTAGTCTACGAGCAGTACTTC. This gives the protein CASSEARTVVYEQYF.

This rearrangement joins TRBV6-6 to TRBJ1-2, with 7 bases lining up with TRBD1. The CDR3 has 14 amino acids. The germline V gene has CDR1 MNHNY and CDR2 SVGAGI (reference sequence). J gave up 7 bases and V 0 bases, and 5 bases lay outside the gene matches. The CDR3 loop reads CASSYSGTAGGYTF. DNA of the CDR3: TGTGCCAGCAGTTACTCGGGGACAGCAGGTGGCTACACCTTC.

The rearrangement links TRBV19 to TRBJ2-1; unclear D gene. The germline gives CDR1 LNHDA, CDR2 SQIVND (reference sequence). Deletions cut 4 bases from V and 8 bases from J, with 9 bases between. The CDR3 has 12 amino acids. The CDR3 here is CASSSLADEQFF. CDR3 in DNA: TGTGCCAGTAGTAGCCTGGCGGATGAGCAGTTCTTC.

The CDR3 sequence is CASGTGRFGNQPQHF. The CDR3 DNA reads as TGTGCCAGCGGGACAGGGAGGTTTGGCAATCAGCCCCAGCATTTT. The chain is built from TRBV7-8 and TRBJ1-5, with 9 bases lining up with TRBD1. This CDR3 is 15 amino acids long. With V trimmed by 8 bases and J by 2 bases, 7 bases remained unmatched. Germline CDR1 is SGHVS and CDR2 is FQNEAQ.

CDR3 sequence reads: CASSTRGQARSPLHF. The DNA for the CDR3 is TGTGCCAGCAGTACCCGCGGACAGGCCAGATCACCCCTCCACTTT. This chain connects TRBV6-5 to TRBJ1-6, with 7 nucleotides matching TRBD1. The CDR3 is 15 amino acids. From germline, CDR1 is MNHEY and CDR2 SVGAGI. V lost 5 bases, J lost 10 bases, and 11 bases stayed unmatched.

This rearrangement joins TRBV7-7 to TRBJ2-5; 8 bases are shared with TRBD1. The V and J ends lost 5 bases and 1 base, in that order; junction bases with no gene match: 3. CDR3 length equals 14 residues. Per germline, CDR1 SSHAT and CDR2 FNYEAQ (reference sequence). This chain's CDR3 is CASSPDRGQETQYF. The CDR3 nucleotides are TGTGCCAGCAGCCCCGACAGGGGCCAAGAGACCCAGTACTTC. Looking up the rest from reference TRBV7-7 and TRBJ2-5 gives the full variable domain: GAGVSQSPRYKVTKRGQDVTLRCDPISSHATLYWYQQALGQGPEFLTYFNYEAQPDKSGLPSDRFSAERPEGSISTLTIQRTEQRDSAMYRCASSPDRGQETQYFGPGTRLLVL.

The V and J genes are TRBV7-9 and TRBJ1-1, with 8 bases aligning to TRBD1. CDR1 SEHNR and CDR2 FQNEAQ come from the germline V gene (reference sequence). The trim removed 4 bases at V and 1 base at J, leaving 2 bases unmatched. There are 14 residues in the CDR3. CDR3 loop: CASSYGQGNTEAFF. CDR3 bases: TGTGCCAGCAGCTATGGACAGGGGAACACTGAAGCTTTCTTT.

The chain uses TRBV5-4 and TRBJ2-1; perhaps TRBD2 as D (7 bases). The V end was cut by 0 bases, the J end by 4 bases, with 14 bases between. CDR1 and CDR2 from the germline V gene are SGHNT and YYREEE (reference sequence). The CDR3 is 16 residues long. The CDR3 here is CASSLEAGGLYNEQFF. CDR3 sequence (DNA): TGTGCCAGCAGCTTGGAGGCCGGGGGGCTTTACAATGAGCAGTTCTTC.

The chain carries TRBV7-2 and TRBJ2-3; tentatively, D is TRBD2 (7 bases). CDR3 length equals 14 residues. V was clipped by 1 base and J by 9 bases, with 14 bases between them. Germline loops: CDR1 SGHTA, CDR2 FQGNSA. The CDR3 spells CASSLGGGAKTQYF. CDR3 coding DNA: TGTGCCAGCAGCTTAGGGGGGGGCGCAAAAACGCAGTATTTT.

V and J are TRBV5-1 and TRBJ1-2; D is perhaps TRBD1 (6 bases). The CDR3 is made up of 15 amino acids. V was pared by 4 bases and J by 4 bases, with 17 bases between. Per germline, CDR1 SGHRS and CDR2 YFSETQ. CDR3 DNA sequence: TGCGCCAGCAGCGAACCTCCGACAGGCTCCTATGGCTACACCTTC. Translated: CASSEPPTGSYGYTF.

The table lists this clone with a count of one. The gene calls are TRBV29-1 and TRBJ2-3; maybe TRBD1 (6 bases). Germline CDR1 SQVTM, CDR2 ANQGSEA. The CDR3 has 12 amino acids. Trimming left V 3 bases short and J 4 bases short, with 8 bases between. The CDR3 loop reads CSVDTGPDTQYF. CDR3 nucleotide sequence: TGCAGCGTTGATACAGGGCCAGATACGCAGTATTTT.

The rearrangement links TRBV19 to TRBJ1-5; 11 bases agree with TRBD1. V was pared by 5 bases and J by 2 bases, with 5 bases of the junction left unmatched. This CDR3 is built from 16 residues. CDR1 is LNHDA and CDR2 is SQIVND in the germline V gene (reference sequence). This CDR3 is CASSGQGAFGNQPQHF. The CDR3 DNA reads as TGTGCCAGTAGTGGACAGGGGGCTTTTGGCAATCAGCCCCAGCATTTT.

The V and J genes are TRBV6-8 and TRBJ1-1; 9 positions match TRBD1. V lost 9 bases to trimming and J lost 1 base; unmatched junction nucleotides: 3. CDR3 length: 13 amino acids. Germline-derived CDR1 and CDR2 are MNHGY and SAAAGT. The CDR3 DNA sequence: TGTGCCAGAGGACAGGGGAGGAACACTGAAGCTTTCTTT. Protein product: CARGQGRNTEAFF.

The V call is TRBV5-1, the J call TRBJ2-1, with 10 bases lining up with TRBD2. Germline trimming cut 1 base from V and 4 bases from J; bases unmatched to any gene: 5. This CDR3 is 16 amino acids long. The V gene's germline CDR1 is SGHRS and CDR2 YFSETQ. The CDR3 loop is CASSLLPSGGYNEQFF. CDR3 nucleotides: TGCGCCAGCAGCTTGCTACCTAGCGGGGGTTACAATGAGCAGTTCTTC.

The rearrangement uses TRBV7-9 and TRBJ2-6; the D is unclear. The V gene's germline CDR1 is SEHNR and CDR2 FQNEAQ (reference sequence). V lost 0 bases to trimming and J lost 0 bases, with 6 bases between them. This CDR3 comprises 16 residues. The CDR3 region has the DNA TGTGCCAGCAGCTTAGCACAGAGCTCTGGGGCCAACGTCCTGACTTTC. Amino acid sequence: CASSLAQSSGANVLTF.

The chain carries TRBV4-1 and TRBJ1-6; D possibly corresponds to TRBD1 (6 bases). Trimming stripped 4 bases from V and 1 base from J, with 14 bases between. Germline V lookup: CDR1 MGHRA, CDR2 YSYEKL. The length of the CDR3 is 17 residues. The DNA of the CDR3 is TGCGCCAGCAGCCGAACACAGGGAGGGTCCTATAATTCACCCCTCCACTTT. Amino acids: CASSRTQGGSYNSPLHF.

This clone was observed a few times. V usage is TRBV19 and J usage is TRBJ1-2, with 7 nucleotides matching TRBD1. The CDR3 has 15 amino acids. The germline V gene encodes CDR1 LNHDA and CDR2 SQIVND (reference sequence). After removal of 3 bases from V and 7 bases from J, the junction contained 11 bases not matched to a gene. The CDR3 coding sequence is TGTGCCAGTAGTATTTCGGGGGACAGCCCGCTTGGCTACACCTTC. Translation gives CASSISGDSPLGYTF.

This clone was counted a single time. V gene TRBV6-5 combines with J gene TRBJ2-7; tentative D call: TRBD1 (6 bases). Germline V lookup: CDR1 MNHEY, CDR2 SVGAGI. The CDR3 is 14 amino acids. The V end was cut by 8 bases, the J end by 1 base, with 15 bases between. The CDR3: CASENTQGSYEQYF. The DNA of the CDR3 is TGTGCCAGCGAAAACACACAGGGTTCCTACGAGCAGTACTTC.

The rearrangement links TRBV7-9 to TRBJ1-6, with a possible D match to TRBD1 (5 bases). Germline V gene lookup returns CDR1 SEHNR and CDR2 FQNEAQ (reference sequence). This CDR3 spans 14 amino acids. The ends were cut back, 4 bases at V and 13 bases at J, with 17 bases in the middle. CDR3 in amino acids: CASSSGQSLSPLHF. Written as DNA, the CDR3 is TGTGCCAGCAGCTCCGGACAAAGCCTTTCCCCCCTCCACTTT.

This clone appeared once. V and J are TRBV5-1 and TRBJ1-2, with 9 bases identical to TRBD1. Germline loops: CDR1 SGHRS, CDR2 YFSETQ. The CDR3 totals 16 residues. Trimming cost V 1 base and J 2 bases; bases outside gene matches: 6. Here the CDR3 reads CASSLTGGIVNYGYTF. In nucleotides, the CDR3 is TGCGCCAGCAGCTTGACAGGGGGCATTGTAAACTATGGCTACACCTTC.

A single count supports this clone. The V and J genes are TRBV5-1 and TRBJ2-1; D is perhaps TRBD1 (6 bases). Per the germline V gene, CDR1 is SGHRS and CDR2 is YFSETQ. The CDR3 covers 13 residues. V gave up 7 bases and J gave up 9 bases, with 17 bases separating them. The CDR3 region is CASGPGTRSEQFF. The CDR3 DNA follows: TGCGCCAGCGGCCCGGGGACAAGAAGTGAGCAGTTCTTC.

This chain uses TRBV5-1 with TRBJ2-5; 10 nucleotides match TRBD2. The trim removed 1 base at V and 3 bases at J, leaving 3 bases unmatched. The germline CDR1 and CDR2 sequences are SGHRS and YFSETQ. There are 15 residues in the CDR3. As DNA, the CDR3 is TGCGCCAGCAGCTTGCTCGGGACTAGCGAAGAGACCCAGTACTTC. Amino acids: CASSLLGTSEETQYF.

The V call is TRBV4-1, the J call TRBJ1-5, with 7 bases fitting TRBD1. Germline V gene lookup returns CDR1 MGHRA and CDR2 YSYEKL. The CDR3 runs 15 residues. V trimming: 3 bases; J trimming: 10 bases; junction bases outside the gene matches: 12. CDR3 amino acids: CASSQSPAHRGPQHF. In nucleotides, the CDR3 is TGCGCCAGCAGCCAGTCCCCAGCCCACAGGGGACCCCAGCATTTT.

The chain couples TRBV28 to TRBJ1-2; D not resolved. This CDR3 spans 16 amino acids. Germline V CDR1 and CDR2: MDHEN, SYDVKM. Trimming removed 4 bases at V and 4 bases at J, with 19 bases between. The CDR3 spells CASSSRKGREGYGYTF. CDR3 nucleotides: TGTGCCAGCAGTTCCCGGAAGGGTAGGGAGGGCTATGGCTACACCTTC.

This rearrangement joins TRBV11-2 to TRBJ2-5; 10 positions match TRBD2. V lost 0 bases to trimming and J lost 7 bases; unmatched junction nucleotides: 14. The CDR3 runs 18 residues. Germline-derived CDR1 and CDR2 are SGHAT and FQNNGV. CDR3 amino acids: CASSLEGTLAGGRGTQYF. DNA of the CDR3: TGTGCCAGCAGCTTAGAAGGAACCTTAGCGGGGGGCCGGGGGACCCAGTACTTC.

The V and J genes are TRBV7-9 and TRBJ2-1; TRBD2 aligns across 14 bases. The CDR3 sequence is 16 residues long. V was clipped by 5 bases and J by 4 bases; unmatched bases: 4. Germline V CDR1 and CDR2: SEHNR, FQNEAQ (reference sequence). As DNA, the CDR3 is TGTGCCAGCAGCCAACGACTAGCGGGGGGGTACAATGAGCAGTTCTTC. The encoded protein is CASSQRLAGGYNEQFF.

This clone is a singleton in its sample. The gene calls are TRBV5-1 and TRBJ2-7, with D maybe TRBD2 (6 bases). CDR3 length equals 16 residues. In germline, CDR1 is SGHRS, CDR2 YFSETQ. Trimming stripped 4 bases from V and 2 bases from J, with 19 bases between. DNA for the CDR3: TGCGCCAGCAGCGATGGGGGGAGGACGGCCCCCTACGAGCAGTACTTC. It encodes CASSDGGRTAPYEQYF.

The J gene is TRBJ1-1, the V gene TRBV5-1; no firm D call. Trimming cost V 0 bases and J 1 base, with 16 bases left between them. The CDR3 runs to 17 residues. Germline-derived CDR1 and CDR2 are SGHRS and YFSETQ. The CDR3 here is CASSLVGGESGNTEAFF. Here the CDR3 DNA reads TGCGCCAGCAGCTTGGTCGGCGGGGAGAGCGGGAACACTGAAGCTTTCTTT.

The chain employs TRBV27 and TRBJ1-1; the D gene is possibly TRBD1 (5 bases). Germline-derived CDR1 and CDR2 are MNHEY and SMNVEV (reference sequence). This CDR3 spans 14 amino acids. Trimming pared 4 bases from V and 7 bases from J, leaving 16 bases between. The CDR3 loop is CASSSEGVWGEAFF. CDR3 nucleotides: TGTGCCAGCAGTTCCGAAGGGGTGTGGGGTGAAGCTTTCTTT.

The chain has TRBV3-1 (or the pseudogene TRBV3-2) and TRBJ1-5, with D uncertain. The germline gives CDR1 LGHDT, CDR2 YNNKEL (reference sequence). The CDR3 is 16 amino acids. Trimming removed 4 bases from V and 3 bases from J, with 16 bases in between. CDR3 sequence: CASSPPGTRTNQPQHF. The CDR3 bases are TGTGCCAGCAGCCCGCCGGGAACCAGAACCAATCAGCCCCAGCATTTT.